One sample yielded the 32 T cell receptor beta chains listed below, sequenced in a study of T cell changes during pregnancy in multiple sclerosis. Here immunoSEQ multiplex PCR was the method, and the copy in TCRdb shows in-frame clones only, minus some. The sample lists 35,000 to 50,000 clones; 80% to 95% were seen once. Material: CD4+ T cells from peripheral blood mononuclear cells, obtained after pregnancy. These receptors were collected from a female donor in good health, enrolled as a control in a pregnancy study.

CDR3 in amino acids: CASSLGGTYEQYF. The CDR3 region has the DNA TGCGCCAGCAGCTTAGGGGGAACCTACGAGCAGTACTTC. The chain uses TRBV5-1 and TRBJ2-7; D is possibly TRBD1 (6 bases). The germline CDR1 and CDR2 sequences are SGHRS and YFSETQ. V dropped 2 bases and J dropped 2 bases, with 8 bases sitting between them. CDR3 size: 13 residues.

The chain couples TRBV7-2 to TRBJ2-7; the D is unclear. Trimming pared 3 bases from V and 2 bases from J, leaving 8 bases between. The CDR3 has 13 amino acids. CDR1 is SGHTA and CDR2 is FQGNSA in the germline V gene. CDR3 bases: TGTGCCAGCAGCTTCCCCAGAACCTACGAGCAGTACTTC. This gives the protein CASSFPRTYEQYF. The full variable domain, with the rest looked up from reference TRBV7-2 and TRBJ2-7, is GAGVSQSPSNKVTEKGKDVELRCDPISGHTALYWYRQSLGQGLEFLIYFQGNSAPDKSGLPSDRFSAERTGGSVSTLTIQRTQQEDSAVYLCASSFPRTYEQYFGPGTRLTVT.

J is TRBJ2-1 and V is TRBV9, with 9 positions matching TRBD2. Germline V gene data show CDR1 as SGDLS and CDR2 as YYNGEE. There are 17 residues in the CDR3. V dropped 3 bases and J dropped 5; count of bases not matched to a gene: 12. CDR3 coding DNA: TGTGCCAGCAGCGCCCAACCGGGACTAGCTCTCGACAATGAGCAGTTCTTC. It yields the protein CASSAQPGLALDNEQFF.

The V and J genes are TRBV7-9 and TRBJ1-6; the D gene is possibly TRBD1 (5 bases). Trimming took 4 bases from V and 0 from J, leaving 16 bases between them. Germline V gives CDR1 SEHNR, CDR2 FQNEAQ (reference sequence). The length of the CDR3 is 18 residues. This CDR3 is CASSSDDRSHSYNSPLHF. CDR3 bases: TGTGCCAGCAGCTCGGATGACAGAAGCCACTCCTATAATTCACCCCTCCACTTT.

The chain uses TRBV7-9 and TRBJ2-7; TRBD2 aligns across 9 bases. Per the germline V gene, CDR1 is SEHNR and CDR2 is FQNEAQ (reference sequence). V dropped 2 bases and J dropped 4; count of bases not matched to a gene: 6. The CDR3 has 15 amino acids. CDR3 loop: CASSLFWTSVYEQYF. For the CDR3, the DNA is TGTGCCAGCAGCTTATTCTGGACTAGCGTGTACGAGCAGTACTTC.

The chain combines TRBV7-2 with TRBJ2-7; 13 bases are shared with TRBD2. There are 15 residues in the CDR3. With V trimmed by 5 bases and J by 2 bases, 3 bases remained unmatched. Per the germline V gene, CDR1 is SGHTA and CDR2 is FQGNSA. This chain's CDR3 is CASSPTSGGTYEQYF. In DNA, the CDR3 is TGTGCCAGCAGCCCGACTAGCGGGGGGACCTACGAGCAGTACTTC.

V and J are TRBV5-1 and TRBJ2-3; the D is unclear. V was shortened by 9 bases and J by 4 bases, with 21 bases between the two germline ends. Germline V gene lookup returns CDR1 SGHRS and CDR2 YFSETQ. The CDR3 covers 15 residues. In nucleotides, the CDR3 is TGCGCCAACCCATTTAGACTCCCGTCCTCAGATACGCAGTATTTT. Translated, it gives CANPFRLPSSDTQYF.

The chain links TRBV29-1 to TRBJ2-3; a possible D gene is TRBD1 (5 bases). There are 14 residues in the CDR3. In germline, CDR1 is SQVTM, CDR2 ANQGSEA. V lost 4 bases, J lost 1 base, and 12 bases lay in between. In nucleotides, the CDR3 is TGCAGCGTTGGTGCAGGGTCCCGCACAGATACGCAGTATTTT. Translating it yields CSVGAGSRTDTQYF.

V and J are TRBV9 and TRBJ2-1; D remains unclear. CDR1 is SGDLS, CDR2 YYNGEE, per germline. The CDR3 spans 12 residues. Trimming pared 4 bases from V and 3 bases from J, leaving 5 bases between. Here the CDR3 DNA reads TGTGCCAGCAGCATTAGCTACAATGAGCAGTTCTTC. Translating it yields CASSISYNEQFF.

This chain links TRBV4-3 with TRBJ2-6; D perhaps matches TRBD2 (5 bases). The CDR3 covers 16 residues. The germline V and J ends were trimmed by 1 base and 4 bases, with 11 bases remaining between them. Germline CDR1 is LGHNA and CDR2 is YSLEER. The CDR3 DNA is TGCGCCAGCAGCCAAGGCAGGAGGTTAGGGGCCAACGTCCTGACTTTC. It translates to CASSQGRRLGANVLTF.

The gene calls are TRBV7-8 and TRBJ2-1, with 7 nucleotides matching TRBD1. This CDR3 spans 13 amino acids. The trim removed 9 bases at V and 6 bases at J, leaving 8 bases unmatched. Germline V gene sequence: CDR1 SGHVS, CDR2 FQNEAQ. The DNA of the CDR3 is TGTGCCAGTAAGACAGGGCTAGGCAATGAGCAGTTCTTC. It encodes CASKTGLGNEQFF.

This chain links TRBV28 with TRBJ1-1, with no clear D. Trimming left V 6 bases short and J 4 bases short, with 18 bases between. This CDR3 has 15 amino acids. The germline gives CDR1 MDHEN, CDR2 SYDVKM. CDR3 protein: CASRMRQVLGTEAFF. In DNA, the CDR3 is TGTGCCAGCAGAATGCGCCAGGTACTGGGCACTGAAGCTTTCTTT.

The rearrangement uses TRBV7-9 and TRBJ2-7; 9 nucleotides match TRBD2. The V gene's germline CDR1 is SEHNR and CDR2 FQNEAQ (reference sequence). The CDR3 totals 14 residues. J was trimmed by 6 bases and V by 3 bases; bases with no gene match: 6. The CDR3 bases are TGTGCCAGCAGCTTCGTAGCGGGGGCAGGCGAGCAGTACTTC. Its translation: CASSFVAGAGEQYF.

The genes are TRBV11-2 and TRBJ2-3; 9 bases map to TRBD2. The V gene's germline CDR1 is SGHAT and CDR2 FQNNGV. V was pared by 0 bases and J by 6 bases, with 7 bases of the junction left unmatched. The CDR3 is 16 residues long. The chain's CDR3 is CASSLEMSGGRDTQYF. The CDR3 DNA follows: TGTGCCAGCAGCTTAGAGATGAGCGGGGGGCGGGATACGCAGTATTTT.

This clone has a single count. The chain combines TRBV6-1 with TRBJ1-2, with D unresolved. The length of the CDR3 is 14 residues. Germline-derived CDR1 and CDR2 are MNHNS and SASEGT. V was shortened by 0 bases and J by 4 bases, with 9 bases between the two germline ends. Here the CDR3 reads CASSEAGGTYGYTF. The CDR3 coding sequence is TGTGCCAGCAGTGAAGCGGGAGGTACCTATGGCTACACCTTC.

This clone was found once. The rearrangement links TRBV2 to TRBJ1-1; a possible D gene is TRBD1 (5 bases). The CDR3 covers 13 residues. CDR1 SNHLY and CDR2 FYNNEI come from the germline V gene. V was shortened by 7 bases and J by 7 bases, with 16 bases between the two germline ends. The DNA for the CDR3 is TGTGCCAGCAAAACCCGGGGGGTAAATGAAGCTTTCTTT. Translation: CASKTRGVNEAFF. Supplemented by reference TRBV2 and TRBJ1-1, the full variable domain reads EPEVTQTPSHQVTQMGQEVILRCVPISNHLYFYWYRQILGQKVEFLVSFYNNEISEKSEIFDDQFSVERPDGSNFTLKIRSTKLEDSAMYFCASKTRGVNEAFFGQGTRLTVV.

CDR3 coding DNA: TGTGCCAGCTCCCCGGCAGGGCCCTACGAGCAGTACTTC. Translated: CASSPAGPYEQYF. The chain recombines TRBV27 with TRBJ2-7, with D perhaps matching TRBD1 (5 bases). This CDR3 is 13 amino acids long. The germline gives CDR1 MNHEY, CDR2 SMNVEV (reference sequence). V dropped 8 bases and J dropped 2 bases, with 13 bases sitting between them.

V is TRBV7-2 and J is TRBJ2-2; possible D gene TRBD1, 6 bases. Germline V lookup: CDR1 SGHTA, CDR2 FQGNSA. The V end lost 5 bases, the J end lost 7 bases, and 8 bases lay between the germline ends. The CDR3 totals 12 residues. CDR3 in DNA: TGTGCCAGCAGCCGGGACATCGGGGAGCTGTTTTTT. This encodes CASSRDIGELFF.

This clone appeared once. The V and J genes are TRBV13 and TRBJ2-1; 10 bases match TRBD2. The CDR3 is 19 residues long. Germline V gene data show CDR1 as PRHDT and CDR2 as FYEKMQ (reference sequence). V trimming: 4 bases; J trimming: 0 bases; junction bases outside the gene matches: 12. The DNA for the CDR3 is TGTGCCAGCAGCTCCCCGGTTAGCGGGGGGAGGGGCTCCTACAATGAGCAGTTCTTC. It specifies CASSSPVSGGRGSYNEQFF.

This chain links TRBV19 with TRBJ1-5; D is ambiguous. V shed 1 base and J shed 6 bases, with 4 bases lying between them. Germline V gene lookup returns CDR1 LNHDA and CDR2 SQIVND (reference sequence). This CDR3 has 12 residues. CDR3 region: CASSIVGQPQHF. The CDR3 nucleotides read TGTGCCAGTAGTATAGTCGGTCAGCCCCAGCATTTT.

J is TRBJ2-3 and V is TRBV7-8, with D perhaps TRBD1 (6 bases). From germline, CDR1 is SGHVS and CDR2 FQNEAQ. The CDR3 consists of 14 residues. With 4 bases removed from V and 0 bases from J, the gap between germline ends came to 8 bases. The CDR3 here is CASSSRGSTDTQYF. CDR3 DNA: TGTGCCAGCAGCTCTAGGGGGAGCACAGATACGCAGTATTTT.

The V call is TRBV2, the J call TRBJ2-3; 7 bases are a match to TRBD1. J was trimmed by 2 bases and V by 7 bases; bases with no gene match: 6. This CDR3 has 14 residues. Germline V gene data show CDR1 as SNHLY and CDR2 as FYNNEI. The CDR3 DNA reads TGTGCCAGCAAGGGGGACAGCAACACAGATACGCAGTATTTT. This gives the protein CASKGDSNTDTQYF. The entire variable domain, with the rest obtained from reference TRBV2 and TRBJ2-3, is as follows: EPEVTQTPSHQVTQMGQEVILRCVPISNHLYFYWYRQILGQKVEFLVSFYNNEISEKSEIFDDQFSVERPDGSNFTLKIRSTKLEDSAMYFCASKGDSNTDTQYFGPGTRLTVL.

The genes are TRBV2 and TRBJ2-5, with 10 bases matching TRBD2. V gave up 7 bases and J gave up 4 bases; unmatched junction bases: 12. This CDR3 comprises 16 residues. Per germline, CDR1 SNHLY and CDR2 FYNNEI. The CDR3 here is CASTPSGRAGGETQYF. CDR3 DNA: TGTGCCAGCACCCCCAGCGGGAGGGCCGGTGGAGAGACCCAGTACTTC.

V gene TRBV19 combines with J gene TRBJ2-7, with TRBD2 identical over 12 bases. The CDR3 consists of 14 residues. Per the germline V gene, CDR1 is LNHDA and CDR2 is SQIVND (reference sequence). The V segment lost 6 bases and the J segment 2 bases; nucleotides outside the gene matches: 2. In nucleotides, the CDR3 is TGTGCCAGTAGGCGGACTAGCGGGGCCTACGAGCAGTACTTC. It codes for CASRRTSGAYEQYF.

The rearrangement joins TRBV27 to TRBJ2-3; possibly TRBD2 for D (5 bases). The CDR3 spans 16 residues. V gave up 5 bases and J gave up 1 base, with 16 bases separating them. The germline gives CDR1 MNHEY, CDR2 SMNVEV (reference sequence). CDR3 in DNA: TGTGCCAGCAGTCCCCTCTTGGGAGTCGGCACAGATACGCAGTATTTT. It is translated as CASSPLLGVGTDTQYF.

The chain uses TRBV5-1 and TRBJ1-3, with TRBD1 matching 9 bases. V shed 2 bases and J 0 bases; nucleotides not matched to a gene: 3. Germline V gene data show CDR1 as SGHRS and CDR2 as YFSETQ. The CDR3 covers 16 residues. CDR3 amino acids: CASSLGQGFSGNTIYF. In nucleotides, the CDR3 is TGCGCCAGCAGCTTAGGACAGGGGTTCTCTGGAAACACCATATATTTT. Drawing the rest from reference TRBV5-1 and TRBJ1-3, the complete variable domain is KAGVTQTPRYLIKTRGQQVTLSCSPISGHRSVSWYQQTPGQGLQFLFEYFSETQRNKGNFPGRFSGRQFSNSRSEMNVSTLELGDSALYLCASSLGQGFSGNTIYFGEGSWLTVV.

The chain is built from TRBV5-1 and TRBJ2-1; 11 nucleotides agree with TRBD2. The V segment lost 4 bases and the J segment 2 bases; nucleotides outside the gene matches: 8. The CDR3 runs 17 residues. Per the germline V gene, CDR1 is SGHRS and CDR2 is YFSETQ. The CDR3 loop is CASSAISGRGPYNEQFF. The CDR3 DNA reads TGCGCCAGCAGCGCAATTAGCGGGAGGGGGCCCTACAATGAGCAGTTCTTC.

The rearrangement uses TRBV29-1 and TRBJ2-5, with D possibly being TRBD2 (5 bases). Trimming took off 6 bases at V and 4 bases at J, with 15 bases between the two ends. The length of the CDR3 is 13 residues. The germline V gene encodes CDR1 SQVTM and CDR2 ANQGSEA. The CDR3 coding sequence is TGCAGCGTGCTAACTAGAGCGAGAGAGACCCAGTACTTC. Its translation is CSVLTRARETQYF.

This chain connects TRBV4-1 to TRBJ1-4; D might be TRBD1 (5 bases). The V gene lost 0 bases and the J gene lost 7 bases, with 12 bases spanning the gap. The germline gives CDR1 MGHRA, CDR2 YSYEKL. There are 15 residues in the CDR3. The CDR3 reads CASSQDRAGIEKLFF. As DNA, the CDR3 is TGCGCCAGCAGCCAAGATAGGGCAGGGATTGAAAAACTGTTTTTT.

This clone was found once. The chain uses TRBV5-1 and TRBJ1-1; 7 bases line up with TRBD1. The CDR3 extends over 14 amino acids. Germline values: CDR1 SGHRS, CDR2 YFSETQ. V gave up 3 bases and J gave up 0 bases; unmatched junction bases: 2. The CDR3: CASSSGQVNTEAFF. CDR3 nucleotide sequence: TGCGCCAGCAGCTCCGGACAGGTGAACACTGAAGCTTTCTTT.

The CDR3 DNA reads TGTGCCAGCAGTCCAGGATACGTGGGGGGCGAGCAGTACTTC. Residues: CASSPGYVGGEQYF. V gene TRBV14 combines with J gene TRBJ2-7; the D gene is possibly TRBD2 (6 bases). Trimming pared 6 bases from V and 6 bases from J, leaving 18 bases between. This CDR3 has 14 amino acids. Germline V gene data show CDR1 as SGHDN and CDR2 as FVKESK.

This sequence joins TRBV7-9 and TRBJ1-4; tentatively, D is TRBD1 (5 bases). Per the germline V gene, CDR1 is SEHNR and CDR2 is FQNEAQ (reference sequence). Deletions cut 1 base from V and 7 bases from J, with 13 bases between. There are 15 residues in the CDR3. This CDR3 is CASSLGDRDFEKLFF. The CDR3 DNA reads TGTGCCAGCAGCTTAGGTGACAGAGATTTTGAAAAACTGTTTTTT.